Each of the 15 T cell receptor beta chains below was sequenced from the same sample in a study of vaccination and CD4 T cells after COVID-19. With the Oncomine TCR Beta short-read assay, DNA from cultured CD4+ T cells was sequenced. TCRdb itself ran the PCR reads through MiXCR, one entry per CDR3 protein. The sample lists about 20,000 distinct CDR3 sequences, roughly 29% occurring once. Their antigens are not known. Treatment denoted: roughly 10-day PBMC culture with coronavirus spike peptide pools or control peptides (ViraFEST assay). The material sequenced was cultured CD4+ T cells from blood. All receptors come from a human donor with COVID-19.

This clonotype showed up just a few times. This sequence joins TRBV12-3 or TRBV12-4 and TRBJ1-1, with D perhaps TRBD1 (5 bases). The CDR3 sequence is 16 residues long. Trimming took 4 bases from V and 2 from J, leaving 17 bases between them. For the CDR3, the DNA is TGTGCCAGCAGTTCCATCACAGGAAGGGCCAACACTGAAGCTTTCTTT. Amino acid sequence: CASSSITGRANTEAFF.

Only one count was recorded for this clonotype. The chain links TRBV29-1 to TRBJ1-2; tentatively, D is TRBD1 (5 bases). V gave up 4 bases and J gave up 1 base, with 10 bases separating them. The CDR3 sequence is 13 residues long. Germline V lookup: CDR1 SQVTM, CDR2 ANQGSEA. Here the CDR3 reads CSVVGTINYGYTF. The DNA for the CDR3 is TGCAGCGTTGTGGGGACGATTAACTATGGCTACACCTTC. The whole variable domain, filled in from reference TRBV29-1 and TRBJ1-2, reads SAVISQKPSRDICQRGTSLTIQCQVDSQVTMMFWYRQQPGQSLTLIATANQGSEATYESGFVIDKFPISRPNLTFSTLTVSNMSPEDSSIYLCSVVGTINYGYTFGSGTRLTVV.

The CDR3 DNA sequence: TGCGCCAGCAGGCTTCCAGGGACCAACCAAGAGACCCAGTACTTC. This sequence encodes CASRLPGTNQETQYF. V usage is TRBV5-1 and J usage is TRBJ2-5; the D gene could be TRBD1 or TRBD2 (5 bases each). Germline-derived CDR1 and CDR2 are SGHRS and YFSETQ. Trimming left V 5 bases short and J 0 bases short, with 14 bases between. The CDR3 length is 15 residues.

This sequence joins TRBV6-1 and TRBJ2-3, with 10 bases matching TRBD2. CDR1 and CDR2 (germline): MNHNS, SASEGT. V lost 2 bases and J lost 0; bases outside the gene matches: 2. This CDR3 spans 16 amino acids. The CDR3 is CASSEISGGSTDTQYF. In DNA form, the CDR3 reads TGTGCCAGCAGTGAAATTAGCGGGGGGAGCACAGATACGCAGTATTTT.

The table lists this clonotype with a few counts. The chain employs TRBV30 and TRBJ1-2; D unclear. Between the trimmed V and J ends, which lost 0 bases and 8 bases, there was a span of 10 bases. The CDR3 runs 12 residues. Looked up from germline, CDR1 is GTSNPN and CDR2 is SVGIG (reference sequence). For the CDR3, the DNA is TGTGCCTGGAGTGTACCTGGGAGAGGCTACACCTTC. Amino acids: CAWSVPGRGYTF.

This clonotype was counted a few times. This chain links TRBV6-5 with TRBJ2-7; 7 positions match TRBD1. CDR1 and CDR2 (germline): MNHEY, SVGAGI. V trimming: 4 bases; J trimming: 2 bases; junction bases outside the gene matches: 8. This CDR3 has 15 residues. The CDR3 DNA reads TGTGCCAGCAGTTCGACAGGGAAGACCACCTACGAGCAGTACTTC. Residues: CASSSTGKTTYEQYF.

This clonotype appeared a few times. J is TRBJ1-2 and V is TRBV4-1, with D possibly matching TRBD1 (5 bases). This CDR3 spans 10 amino acids. Germline-derived CDR1 and CDR2 are MGHRA and YSYEKL. CDR3 sequence: CAFPGGGYTF. As DNA, the CDR3 is TGCGCTTTCCCGGGGGGGGGCTACACCTTC.

This clonotype was found a few times. The rearrangement uses TRBV10-3 and TRBJ2-1; D gene ambiguous. The CDR3 is made up of 11 amino acids. The V gene lost 2 bases and the J gene lost 8 bases, with 4 bases spanning the gap. Germline CDR1 reads ENHRY; CDR2 reads SYGVKD. Here the CDR3 reads CAISETDEQFF. In DNA form, the CDR3 reads TGTGCCATCAGTGAGACGGATGAGCAGTTCTTC.

This clonotype was seen only a few times. V and J are TRBV7-3 and TRBJ1-2, with 9 bases that match TRBD1. V dropped 5 bases and J dropped 4; count of bases not matched to a gene: 11. This CDR3 comprises 16 residues. Germline CDR1 reads SGHTA; CDR2 reads FQGTGA. CDR3 loop: CASSAKPGQGIYGYTF. The CDR3 DNA reads TGTGCCAGCAGCGCCAAACCCGGACAGGGGATCTATGGCTACACCTTC.

This clonotype was detected a few times. The CDR3 reads CASSRGPGANVLTF. The CDR3 region has the DNA TGTGCCAGCAGCAGGGGGCCTGGGGCCAACGTCCTGACTTTC. The V gene is TRBV7-8, the J gene TRBJ2-6, with 7 bases aligning to TRBD1. Germline-derived CDR1 and CDR2 are SGHVS and FQNEAQ. Trimming cost V 5 bases and J 2 bases; bases outside gene matches: 0. The CDR3 sequence is 14 residues long.

The rearrangement links TRBV12-3 or TRBV12-4 to TRBJ2-4, with D tentatively TRBD1 (7 bases). The CDR3 covers 17 residues. Between the trimmed V and J ends, which lost 2 bases and 2 bases, there was a span of 16 bases. The CDR3 nucleotides read TGTGCCAGCAGTTTACAGGCGGGACAGCGGACCAAAAACATTCAGTACTTC. It specifies CASSLQAGQRTKNIQYF.

V usage is TRBV7-9 and J usage is TRBJ1-2; the D is unclear. The V gene's germline CDR1 is SEHNR and CDR2 FQNEAQ (reference sequence). The CDR3 is made up of 11 amino acids. The V end was cut by 3 bases, the J end by 7 bases, with 6 bases between. In DNA, the CDR3 is TGTGCCAGCAGCTTCGGTGCTGGCTACACCTTC. Its protein is CASSFGAGYTF.

This clonotype was counted a few times. The genes are TRBV12-3 or TRBV12-4 and TRBJ2-2; D may be TRBD1 (5 bases). Trimming removed 5 bases at V and 6 bases at J, with 16 bases between. The CDR3 is made up of 15 amino acids. DNA of the CDR3: TGTGCCAGCAGTACTCGGAAGGGGCTCTCCGGGGAGCTGTTTTTT. Its translation: CASSTRKGLSGELFF.

This clonotype was found once. J is TRBJ2-3 and V is TRBV14; 11 bases align to TRBD1. This CDR3 comprises 15 residues. CDR1 is SGHDN, CDR2 FVKESK, per germline. Trimming removed 3 bases from V and 3 bases from J; junction bases left unmatched: 2. The CDR3 spells CASSQDRGLTDTQYF. In DNA form, the CDR3 reads TGTGCCAGCAGCCAGGACAGGGGGCTGACAGATACGCAGTATTTT.

This clonotype was seen a few times. V is TRBV2 and J is TRBJ2-3; D gene uncertain. CDR3 length equals 14 residues. Germline CDR1 reads SNHLY; CDR2 reads FYNNEI. Trimming left V 4 bases short and J 2 bases short, with 10 bases between. CDR3 protein: CASSVGDNTDTQYF. The CDR3 bases are TGTGCCAGCAGTGTAGGAGACAACACAGATACGCAGTATTTT.